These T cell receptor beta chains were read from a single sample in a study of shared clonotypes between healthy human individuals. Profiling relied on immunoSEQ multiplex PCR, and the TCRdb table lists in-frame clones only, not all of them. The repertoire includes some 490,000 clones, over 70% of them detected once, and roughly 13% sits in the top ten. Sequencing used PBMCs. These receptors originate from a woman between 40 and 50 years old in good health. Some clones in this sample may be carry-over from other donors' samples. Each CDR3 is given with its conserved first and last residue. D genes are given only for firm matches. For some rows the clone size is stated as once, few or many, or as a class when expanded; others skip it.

CASRERGVNEQFF | TGTGCCAGCAGGGAAAGGGGGGTCAATGAGCAGTTCTTC | TRBV7-8 | NA | TRBJ2-1 | NA
CASSVGHAGELFF | TGTGCCAGTAGTGTCGGACATGCCGGGGAGCTGTTTTTT | TRBV19 | NA | TRBJ2-2 | once
CASSQSSIYEQYF | TGCGCCAGCAGTCAATCGAGCATCTACGAGCAGTACTTC | TRBV23-1 | NA | TRBJ2-7 | once
CASSWGPNTEAFF | TGCGCCAGCAGCTGGGGACCGAACACTGAAGCTTTCTTT | TRBV5-1 | NA | TRBJ1-1 | NA
CASSPRRNTEAFF | TGTGCCAGCAGCCCGCGTAGGAACACTGAAGCTTTCTTT | TRBV7-9 | NA | TRBJ1-1 | NA
CASSLLVGGRGREQYF | TGTGCCAGCAGCTTACTGGTCGGGGGGCGAGGTCGCGAGCAGTACTTC | TRBV11-2 | NA | TRBJ2-7 | NA
CASTLGRSTDTQYF | TGTGCCAGCACTCTTGGGCGGAGCACAGATACGCAGTATTTT | TRBV18 | NA | TRBJ2-3 | NA
CASRTGTGRETQYF | TGTGCCAGCAGAACCGGGACAGGGAGGGAGACCCAGTACTTC | TRBV2 | TRBD1 | TRBJ2-5 | NA
CASSLGGLSTEAFF | TGTGCCAGCAGCTTAGGGGGTTTGAGCACTGAAGCTTTCTTT | TRBV7-9 | NA | TRBJ1-1 | few
CASSFARSTEAFF | TGTGCCAGCAGCTTTGCGAGGTCCACTGAAGCTTTCTTT | TRBV7-3 | NA | TRBJ1-1 | NA
CASSELAGASETQYF | TGTGCCAGCAGTGAACTAGCGGGAGCCAGTGAGACCCAGTACTTC | TRBV2 | TRBD2 | TRBJ2-5 | NA
CASSSTRGSYEQYF | TGTGCCAGCTCATCGACTAGGGGGAGTTACGAGCAGTACTTC | TRBV18 | NA | TRBJ2-7 | NA
CASSTGTSGRALGETQYF | TGTGCCAGCTCGACCGGGACTAGCGGGAGGGCCTTGGGGGAGACCCAGTACTTC | TRBV27 | TRBD2 | TRBJ2-5 | many
CAISGGPWGARYEQYF | TGTGCCATCAGTGGGGGCCCGTGGGGGGCGAGGTACGAGCAGTACTTC | TRBV10-3 | NA | TRBJ2-7 | NA
CASSRTASKETQYF | TGCGCCAGCAGTCGGACAGCCAGCAAAGAGACCCAGTACTTC | TRBV5-1 | NA | TRBJ2-5 | NA
CSVRQGGVQETQYF | TGCAGCGTTCGACAGGGGGGGGTTCAAGAGACCCAGTACTTC | TRBV29-1 | TRBD1 | TRBJ2-5 | NA
CASRPSFVRYNEQFF | TGCGCCAGCCGACCTAGTTTCGTTCGATACAATGAGCAGTTCTTC | TRBV5-1 | NA | TRBJ2-1 | NA
CASSSTPGQGAFF | TGTGCCAGCAGTTCCACCCCCGGACAGGGAGCTTTCTTT | TRBV6-6 | TRBD1 | TRBJ1-1 | many
CASSPLGREAKNIQYF | TGCGCCAGCAGCCCCCTCGGGCGGGAAGCCAAAAACATTCAGTACTTC | TRBV4-1 | NA | TRBJ2-4 | NA
CASNFGAGQMTYGYTF | TGTGCCAGCAATTTCGGAGCAGGCCAGATGACCTATGGCTACACCTTC | TRBV2 | NA | TRBJ1-2 | NA
CASSVSRAKNIQYF | TGCGCCAGCAGCGTTAGCCGGGCCAAAAACATTCAGTACTTC | TRBV4-3 | NA | TRBJ2-4 | NA